This TCR beta chain appears in the sequencing data of a study of blood T cell repertoires in COVID-19. Turning to the study itself: Collection of acute and convalescent COVID-19 samples took place in the United States, Italy and Spain. PBMCs, B-cell-depleted T cells, or T cells were the source of the cDNA or gDNA that made up the material.

V lost 2 bases and J 7 bases, leaving 11 bases between the germline ends. The length of the CDR3 is 13 residues. Per the germline V gene, CDR1 is LGHDT and CDR2 is YNNKEL (reference sequence). Methods used by the authors: Amplified reference gene primers provided the basis for estimating nucleated cell counts. Assay used: immunoSEQ multiplex PCR; TCRdb lists only in-frame clones, some missing. From that table come the V and J calls and clone size; the DNA was used to work out D and trimming. The profile shows some 190,000 clones, around 85% of them singletons. Enrollment of patients from Seattle took place during active infection, with longitudinal follow-up.

The clonotype was recovered from an elderly man with COVID-19, enrolled during active disease. The gene calls are TRBV3-1 (or the pseudogene TRBV3-2) and TRBJ1-2; D is perhaps TRBD1 (5 bases). Sequencing was carried out using peripheral blood. The CDR3 nucleotides read TGTGCCAGCAGCCAACAGGGATTTGGTGGCTACACCTTC. Amino acids: CASSQQGFGGYTF.